This T cell receptor beta chain originates from a study of cytomegalovirus exposure and HLA in healthy donors. On this clone itself: Antigen unknown.

Produced via immunoSEQ multiplex PCR; TCRdb's table is partial and in-frame only. The sample contains about 82,000 clones, about 92% of which appear only once. The study's findings and limits: TCR beta chains numbering roughly 150 were designated cytomegalovirus-associated. Despite most TCR sequences being rare, some public TCRs occurred in many donors.

The V and J ends lost 4 bases and 11 bases, in that order; junction bases with no gene match: 6. From germline, CDR1 is SGHRS and CDR2 YFSETQ. The CDR3 extends over 13 amino acids. The clonotype originates from a man aged 18 to 29 in good health and CMV-seronegative. The sequenced sample consisted of PBMCs. The chain is built from TRBV5-1 and TRBJ1-6; 7 bases are a match to TRBD1. The CDR3: CASSHDRDPPLHF. CDR3 bases: TGCGCCAGCAGCCACGACAGGGACCCACCCCTCCACTTT.